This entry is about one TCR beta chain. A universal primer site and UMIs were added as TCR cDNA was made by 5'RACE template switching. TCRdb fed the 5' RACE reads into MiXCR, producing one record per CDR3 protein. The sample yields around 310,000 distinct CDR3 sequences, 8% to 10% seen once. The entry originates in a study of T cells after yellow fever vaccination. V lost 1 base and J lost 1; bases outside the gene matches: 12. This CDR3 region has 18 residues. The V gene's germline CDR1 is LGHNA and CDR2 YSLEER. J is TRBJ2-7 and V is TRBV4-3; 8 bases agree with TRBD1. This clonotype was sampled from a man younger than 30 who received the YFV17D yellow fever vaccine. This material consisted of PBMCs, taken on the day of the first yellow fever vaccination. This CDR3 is CASSQGRSGGFLSYEQYF. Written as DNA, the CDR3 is TGCGCCAGCAGCCAAGGTAGATCAGGGGGCTTCTTGTCCTACGAGCAGTACTTC.